The next 3 T cell receptor beta chains were all read from a single sample in a study of T cells in Graves' hyperthyroidism and ophthalmopathy. RNA transcripts yielded amplified TCR beta CDR3 regions. RT-PCR in the first round (using the HTBI primer set) targeted the TCR CDR3. Via MiXCR, TCRdb re-called the multiplex PCR reads, giving one row per CDR3 protein. The sample records about 52,000 distinct CDR3 sequences, roughly half being singletons. The sequenced material came from blood. These receptor sequences come from a woman between 45 and 60 years old with Graves' ophthalmopathy.

The V call is TRBV10-3, the J call TRBJ1-2, with TRBD1 matching over 11 bases. CDR1 and CDR2 from the germline V gene are ENHRY and SYGVKD. Trimming cost V 2 bases and J 9 bases; bases outside gene matches: 5. The CDR3 is 14 amino acids. The CDR3 DNA follows: TGTGCCATCAGTGAGGGGACAGGGGGACGAAGCTACACCTTC. This codes for CAISEGTGGRSYTF.

This clonotype was seen at least ten times. The rearrangement joins TRBV11-1 to TRBJ2-7, with D possibly being TRBD1 or TRBD2 (6 bases each). Germline V gene lookup returns CDR1 SGHAT and CDR2 FQDESV (reference sequence). The ends were cut back, 1 base at V and 0 bases at J, with 16 bases in the middle. The CDR3 has 17 amino acids. The CDR3 nucleotides read TGTGCCAGCAGCTTAGGGGGGCGTAGCGGAAACTCCTACGAGCAGTACTTC. Its protein product is CASSLGGRSGNSYEQYF.

This clonotype was detected many times. The chain is built from TRBV19 and TRBJ2-5; D is unresolved. In germline, CDR1 is LNHDA, CDR2 SQIVND (reference sequence). The CDR3 extends over 15 amino acids. V lost 5 bases, J lost 1 base, and 14 bases lay in between. CDR3 DNA: TGTGCCAGTAGTTCCCAGCACTACAGCCAAGAGACCCAGTACTTC. It is translated as CASSSQHYSQETQYF. Full variable domain (remainder filled in from reference TRBV19 and TRBJ2-5): DGGITQSPKYLFRKEGQNVTLSCEQNLNHDAMYWYRQDPGQGLRLIYYSQIVNDFQKGDIAEGYSVSREKKESFPLTVTSAQKNPTAFYLCASSSQHYSQETQYFGPGTRLLVL.